This entry lists 26 T cell receptor beta chains sequenced from one sample in a study of blood T cell repertoires in COVID-19. Profiling relied on immunoSEQ multiplex PCR, and the TCRdb table lists in-frame clones only, not all of them. The sample records 250,000 to 400,000 clones, more than 70% being singletons. Sequencing used PBMCs or T cells enriched from blood (not recorded which). These receptors originate from a woman under 40 who had recovered from COVID-19.

This clone was observed a few times. The chain joins TRBV5-1 to TRBJ1-2, with 7 bases fitting TRBD1. CDR1 is SGHRS and CDR2 is YFSETQ in the germline V gene. There are 14 residues in the CDR3. The ends lost 4 bases at V and 4 bases at J; junction bases unmatched: 7. Here the CDR3 DNA reads TGCGCCAGCAGCCCAGGGACAGCATCCTATGGCTACACCTTC. As protein: CASSPGTASYGYTF.

The chain uses TRBV7-9 and TRBJ2-6, with TRBD2 as a possible D gene (5 bases). Looked up from germline, CDR1 is SEHNR and CDR2 is FQNEAQ (reference sequence). The length of the CDR3 is 18 residues. The V and J ends lost 5 bases and 0 bases respectively, with 17 bases between them. CDR3 loop: CASSPRGLPGSGANVLTF. In nucleotides, the CDR3 is TGTGCCAGCAGCCCGCGCGGACTCCCGGGCTCTGGGGCCAACGTCCTGACTTTC.

The chain links TRBV19 to TRBJ1-6, with 8 nucleotides matching TRBD1. In germline, CDR1 is LNHDA, CDR2 SQIVND (reference sequence). V shed 7 bases and J 6 bases; nucleotides not matched to a gene: 5. The CDR3 extends over 14 amino acids. CDR3 DNA: TGTGCCAGTACCCCGACAGGGGCTAATTCACCCCTCCACTTT. This codes for CASTPTGANSPLHF.

The rearrangement links TRBV6-6 to TRBJ1-4, with TRBD1 as a possible D gene (6 bases). Germline loops: CDR1 MNHNY, CDR2 SVGAGI (reference sequence). This CDR3 is built from 16 residues. Trimming cost V 2 bases and J 8 bases, with 18 bases left between them. Here the CDR3 reads CASSYTTQGEGEKLFF. The CDR3 DNA is TGTGCCAGCAGTTACACCACACAGGGAGAAGGGGAAAAACTGTTTTTT.

CDR3: CASHTRGTQYF. The CDR3 DNA reads TGTGCCAGCCATACCAGGGGGACCCAGTACTTC. The V and J genes are TRBV5-6 and TRBJ2-5; D possibly corresponds to TRBD1 (6 bases). The CDR3 loop spans 11 amino acids. Trimming removed 7 bases at V and 7 bases at J, with 11 bases between. CDR1 and CDR2 from the germline V gene are SGHDT and YYEEEE.

The V gene is TRBV28, the J gene TRBJ1-1; a possible D gene is TRBD1 (6 bases). Trimming removed 8 bases at V and 5 bases at J, with 18 bases between. Germline-derived CDR1 and CDR2 are MDHEN and SYDVKM. This CDR3 spans 14 amino acids. The CDR3 loop is CASSGRGVWTEAFF. Here the CDR3 DNA reads TGTGCCAGCTCGGGCAGGGGAGTATGGACTGAAGCTTTCTTT.

This clone came up once. The gene calls are TRBV9 and TRBJ1-3; no reliable D call. Germline lookup yields CDR1 SGDLS and CDR2 YYNGEE. V gave up 0 bases and J gave up 4 bases, with 11 bases separating them. The length of the CDR3 is 15 residues. CDR3 bases: TGTGCCAGCAGCGTAGGTTACGCGCGGGGAAACACCATATATTTT. The encoded protein is CASSVGYARGNTIYF. Full variable domain (rest looked up from reference TRBV9 and TRBJ1-3): DSGVTQTPKHLITATGQRVTLRCSPRSGDLSVYWYQQSLDQGLQFLIQYYNGEERAKGNILERFSAQQFPDLHSELNLSSLELGDSALYFCASSVGYARGNTIYFGEGSWLTVV.

This chain links TRBV13 with TRBJ1-1, with 11 nucleotides matching TRBD1. Unmatched junction bases numbered 10, after V lost 0 bases and J lost 7 bases. CDR1 PRHDT and CDR2 FYEKMQ come from the germline V gene (reference sequence). The CDR3 runs to 17 residues. Written as DNA, the CDR3 is TGTGCCAGCAGCTTAGGAATATTGGGACAGGGGGGACTTGAAGCTTTCTTT. This translates into CASSLGILGQGGLEAFF.

This sequence joins TRBV27 and TRBJ1-5; 9 bases align to TRBD1. The CDR3 has 12 amino acids. Per the germline V gene, CDR1 is MNHEY and CDR2 is SMNVEV (reference sequence). Losses at the gene ends were 5 bases for V and 9 bases for J; bases not matched to a gene: 2. The DNA of the CDR3 is TGTGCCAGCAGTCCGACAGGGGGGCCCCAGCATTTT. Protein sequence: CASSPTGGPQHF.

The chain employs TRBV25-1 and TRBJ2-7, with 7 nucleotides matching TRBD1. Germline CDR1 is MGHDK and CDR2 is SYGVNS. Unmatched junction bases numbered 9, after V lost 8 bases and J lost 5 bases. This CDR3 contains 13 residues. CDR3 loop: CASGTGDQDEQYF. The CDR3 DNA is TGTGCCAGCGGTACAGGGGACCAGGACGAGCAGTACTTC.

The chain couples TRBV11-2 to TRBJ1-2; no definite D call. Germline values: CDR1 SGHAT, CDR2 FQNNGV. The V end was cut by 1 base, the J end by 2 bases, with 8 bases between. The CDR3 is 14 residues long. In DNA, the CDR3 is TGTGCCAGCAGCTTAGCGGTCGGGAACTATGGCTACACCTTC. It codes for CASSLAVGNYGYTF.

This chain uses TRBV19 with TRBJ1-1, with D possibly TRBD1 on 5 matching bases. The ends were cut back, 6 bases at V and 2 bases at J, with 19 bases in the middle. Germline assignment: CDR1 LNHDA and CDR2 SQIVND (reference sequence). The length of the CDR3 is 16 residues. The CDR3 is CASRDPLMGPNTEAFF. For the CDR3, the DNA is TGTGCCAGTAGGGACCCCCTGATGGGGCCAAACACTGAAGCTTTCTTT. Full variable domain (remainder filled in from reference TRBV19 and TRBJ1-1): DGGITQSPKYLFRKEGQNVTLSCEQNLNHDAMYWYRQDPGQGLRLIYYSQIVNDFQKGDIAEGYSVSREKKESFPLTVTSAQKNPTAFYLCASRDPLMGPNTEAFFGQGTRLTVV.

The chain carries TRBV7-9 and TRBJ1-2; D uncertain. Germline CDR1 SEHNR, CDR2 FQNEAQ (reference sequence). Between the trimmed V and J ends, which lost 4 bases and 4 bases, there was a span of 10 bases. The CDR3 covers 13 residues. Here the CDR3 DNA reads TGTGCCAGCAGCTCCGGACTTGTCTATGGCTACACCTTC. Translating it yields CASSSGLVYGYTF.

This clone was detected once. J is TRBJ2-5 and V is TRBV15; the match to TRBD1 covers 9 bases. V was clipped by 1 base and J by 5 bases; unmatched bases: 2. This CDR3 contains 14 residues. The germline V gene encodes CDR1 LNHNV and CDR2 YYDKDF (reference sequence). This chain's CDR3 is CATSRVGTGETQYF. CDR3 in DNA: TGTGCCACCAGCAGAGTTGGGACAGGGGAGACCCAGTACTTC.

V and J are TRBV9 and TRBJ2-5; no reliable D call. CDR3 length: 13 amino acids. Deletions cut 0 bases from V and 3 bases from J, with 6 bases between. The germline CDR1 and CDR2 sequences are SGDLS and YYNGEE. The CDR3 protein is CASSVDPKETQYF. CDR3 nucleotide sequence: TGTGCCAGCAGCGTAGACCCTAAAGAGACCCAGTACTTC.

This chain uses TRBV28 with TRBJ1-5, with D unresolved. Looked up from germline, CDR1 is MDHEN and CDR2 is SYDVKM. V gave up 2 bases and J gave up 0 bases, with 8 bases separating them. This CDR3 region has 15 residues. The CDR3 region has the DNA TGTGCCAGCAGTTTACGGGTCTATAGCAATCAGCCCCAGCATTTT. Translating gives CASSLRVYSNQPQHF. The full variable domain, in which reference TRBV28 and TRBJ1-5 provide the parts outside the CDR3, is DVKVTQSSRYLVKRTGEKVFLECVQDMDHENMFWYRQDPGLGLRLIYFSYDVKMKEKGDIPEGYSVSREKKERFSLILESASTNQTSMYLCASSLRVYSNQPQHFGDGTRLSIL.

The chain has TRBV28 and TRBJ1-2; 9 nucleotides align to TRBD1. Germline loops: CDR1 MDHEN, CDR2 SYDVKM. The CDR3 has 16 amino acids. Trimming at V came to 6 bases and at J to 2 bases, leaving 10 bases not matched to a gene. The CDR3 loop reads CASSQRGTGWNYGYTF. The CDR3 nucleotides are TGTGCCAGCAGCCAAAGGGGGACAGGGTGGAACTATGGCTACACCTTC.

For the CDR3, the DNA is TGTGCCAGCAGCTTAGGCAGGACCTACGAGCAGTACTTC. Translation gives CASSLGRTYEQYF. The V call is TRBV7-9, the J call TRBJ2-7; no reliable D call. Germline CDR1 SEHNR, CDR2 FQNEAQ (reference sequence). CDR3 length equals 13 residues. V was shortened by 1 base and J by 2 bases, with 6 bases between the two germline ends.

The V and J genes are TRBV19 and TRBJ1-5; D may be TRBD1 (6 bases). V lost 10 bases, J lost 3 bases, and 13 bases lay in between. CDR1 and CDR2 (germline): LNHDA, SQIVND (reference sequence). The CDR3 length is 13 residues. This CDR3 is CAISSGANQPQHF. The CDR3, as DNA: TGTGCCATTTCATCAGGGGCCAATCAGCCCCAGCATTTT.

This clone occurred once. The CDR3 spells CASSIDPRLNNQPQHF. The CDR3 region has the DNA TGTGCCAGTAGTATAGATCCGAGGCTAAACAATCAGCCCCAGCATTTT. The V and J genes are TRBV19 and TRBJ1-5, with D unresolved. The CDR3 consists of 16 residues. The germline V gene encodes CDR1 LNHDA and CDR2 SQIVND (reference sequence). The germline V and J ends were trimmed by 0 bases and 3 bases, with 12 bases remaining between them. The full variable domain, its missing parts supplied by reference TRBV19 and TRBJ1-5, is DGGITQSPKYLFRKEGQNVTLSCEQNLNHDAMYWYRQDPGQGLRLIYYSQIVNDFQKGDIAEGYSVSREKKESFPLTVTSAQKNPTAFYLCASSIDPRLNNQPQHFGDGTRLSIL.

The chain employs TRBV27 and TRBJ2-1, with D perhaps matching TRBD2 (6 bases). Between the trimmed V and J ends, which lost 1 base and 6 bases, there was a span of 19 bases. Per the germline V gene, CDR1 is MNHEY and CDR2 is SMNVEV (reference sequence). The CDR3 extends over 17 amino acids. CDR3 nucleotide sequence: TGTGCCAGCAGTTTATTTAGCCGCGGGGCCGGGTTCAATGAGCAGTTCTTC. Amino acid sequence: CASSLFSRGAGFNEQFF.

The rearrangement joins TRBV7-2 to TRBJ1-2; 7 nucleotides align to TRBD1. Germline V gene lookup returns CDR1 SGHTA and CDR2 FQGNSA. V dropped 0 bases and J dropped 1; count of bases not matched to a gene: 11. The CDR3 length is 18 residues. In DNA form, the CDR3 reads TGTGCCAGCAGCTTAGCCCCAGGGTGGACAGGACATAACTATGGCTACACCTTC. Translating gives CASSLAPGWTGHNYGYTF.

The genes are TRBV19 and TRBJ2-7; TRBD2 might be the D (6 bases). This CDR3 has 11 residues. V lost 6 bases and J lost 4, with 7 bases in between. CDR1 LNHDA and CDR2 SQIVND come from the germline V gene (reference sequence). CDR3 sequence reads: CASRGGYEQYF. Written as DNA, the CDR3 is TGTGCCAGTAGGGGGGGTTACGAGCAGTACTTC.

V usage is TRBV4-1 and J usage is TRBJ2-5; 8 bases match TRBD1. The length of the CDR3 is 19 residues. The germline V gene has CDR1 MGHRA and CDR2 YSYEKL. The V and J ends lost 1 base and 4 bases, in that order; junction bases with no gene match: 17. The CDR3 DNA reads TGCGCCAGCAGCCAAGGACGATGGACGGGGGCAGGGGGCCTAGAGACCCAGTACTTC. It encodes CASSQGRWTGAGGLETQYF.

The rearrangement joins TRBV3-1 (or the pseudogene TRBV3-2) to TRBJ2-1; D gene uncertain. Germline V CDR1 and CDR2: LGHDT, YNNKEL (reference sequence). The CDR3 extends over 12 amino acids. Trimming took off 4 bases at V and 4 bases at J, with 5 bases between the two ends. CDR3: CASSPRYNEQFF. The CDR3 nucleotides read TGTGCCAGCAGCCCTAGGTACAATGAGCAGTTCTTC.

The chain recombines TRBV6-5 with TRBJ1-1; a possible D gene is TRBD1 (5 bases). V was trimmed by 6 bases and J by 10 bases, leaving 15 bases between them. This CDR3 spans 12 amino acids. The germline V gene has CDR1 MNHEY and CDR2 SVGAGI. The CDR3 DNA reads as TGTGCCAGCAGCCACATAGGGACTAGAGCTTTCTTT. Protein product: CASSHIGTRAFF.